A single sample gave rise to the 28 T cell receptor beta chains below, sequenced in a study of CD8+CD57+ T cells in acquired aplastic anemia. It was patients with CD8+CD57+ cell expansion by flow cytometry who were chosen for sequencing. Investigators profiled TCR beta VDJ and CDR3 from genomic DNA template. TCRdb used MiXCR to reprocess the reads, holding one entry per CDR3 protein. This sample has some 200,000 distinct CDR3 sequences, with 40% to 55% found just once. Sequenced: sorted CD4+, CD8+, or CD8+CD57+ T cells (not recorded which) from PBMCs. The origin of the receptors is a human donor with aplastic anemia.

This clonotype was counted at least ten times. This chain uses TRBV24-1 with TRBJ1-2; D remains unclear. CDR1 and CDR2 from the germline V gene are KGHDR and SFDVKD. V dropped 5 bases and J dropped 1 base, with 10 bases sitting between them. CDR3 size: 14 residues. DNA for the CDR3: TGTGCCACCAGTGGAGAACCTTTTAACTATGGCTACACCTTC. Its protein is CATSGEPFNYGYTF.

This clonotype was counted a few times. This chain uses TRBV29-1 with TRBJ2-7; 7 nucleotides line up with TRBD1. CDR1 and CDR2 (germline): SQVTM, ANQGSEA. CDR3 length: 12 residues. In DNA, the CDR3 is TGCAGTGCTCCTGACAGGGCCTACGAGCAGTACTTC. Translated, it gives CSAPDRAYEQYF.

This clonotype was counted at least ten times. The chain combines TRBV15 with TRBJ2-2; TRBD1 agrees at 12 bases. V lost 1 base to trimming and J lost 5 bases; unmatched junction nucleotides: 2. Germline lookup yields CDR1 LNHNV and CDR2 YYDKDF (reference sequence). The CDR3 is 16 residues long. The CDR3 coding sequence is TGTGCCACCAGCAGAGTGGGACAGGGGGCAACCGGGGAGCTGTTTTTT. Protein sequence: CATSRVGQGATGELFF.

The chain couples TRBV12-3 or TRBV12-4 to TRBJ1-6; possibly TRBD1 for D (5 bases). V was trimmed by 3 bases and J by 9 bases, leaving 12 bases between them. This CDR3 has 14 amino acids. CDR3 protein: CASSFGQAGSPLHF. CDR3 sequence (DNA): TGTGCCAGCAGTTTCGGACAAGCGGGTTCACCCCTCCACTTT.

V usage is TRBV15 and J usage is TRBJ1-1; D possibly corresponds to TRBD1 (6 bases). V shed 0 bases and J shed 6 bases, with 11 bases lying between them. Germline V CDR1 and CDR2: LNHNV, YYDKDF (reference sequence). This CDR3 spans 14 amino acids. The CDR3, as DNA: TGTGCCACCAGCAGAGATAGGGGGTTGGCTGAAGCTTTCTTT. Translated: CATSRDRGLAEAFF.

This clonotype was found a few times. The chain couples TRBV20-1 to TRBJ2-1; 11 bases match TRBD2. CDR1 is DFQATT and CDR2 is SNEGSKA in the germline V gene (reference sequence). The CDR3 extends over 14 amino acids. After removal of 1 base from V and 4 bases from J, the junction contained 0 bases not matched to a gene. CDR3 DNA: TGCAGTGCTAGAGGACTAGCGGGGTACAATGAGCAGTTCTTC. The encoded protein is CSARGLAGYNEQFF.

The chain combines TRBV24-1 with TRBJ2-1, with D hard to call. CDR1 KGHDR and CDR2 SFDVKD come from the germline V gene. CDR3 length: 13 residues. The germline V and J ends were trimmed by 9 bases and 0 bases, with 8 bases remaining between them. CDR3: CATDTDSYNEQFF. The CDR3 region has the DNA TGTGCCACCGATACTGACTCCTACAATGAGCAGTTCTTC.

This clonotype was detected ten times or more. The chain carries TRBV4-1 and TRBJ2-5; 16 bases are shared with TRBD2. Germline lookup yields CDR1 MGHRA and CDR2 YSYEKL. The ends lost 6 bases at V and 5 bases at J; junction bases unmatched: 12. The CDR3 is made up of 18 amino acids. The DNA for the CDR3 is TGCGCCAGCAGTCCGAGTCCGGGACTAGCGGGAGGGCCGGAGACCCAGTACTTC. This sequence encodes CASSPSPGLAGGPETQYF.

This chain connects TRBV19 to TRBJ1-1; D not resolved. The CDR3 has 14 amino acids. The germline V gene has CDR1 LNHDA and CDR2 SQIVND (reference sequence). Trimming took off 7 bases at V and 0 bases at J, with 12 bases between the two ends. Written as DNA, the CDR3 is TGTGCCAGTATTTCATCCGATCTGAACACTGAAGCTTTCTTT. Protein: CASISSDLNTEAFF. Using reference TRBV19 and TRBJ1-1 for the parts outside the CDR3, the full variable domain is DGGITQSPKYLFRKEGQNVTLSCEQNLNHDAMYWYRQDPGQGLRLIYYSQIVNDFQKGDIAEGYSVSREKKESFPLTVTSAQKNPTAFYLCASISSDLNTEAFFGQGTRLTVV.

This clonotype was observed a handful of times. The CDR3 sequence: CASSLQTGTISNQPQHF. CDR3 nucleotide sequence: TGTGCCAGCAGCCTCCAGACAGGGACGATCAGCAATCAGCCCCAGCATTTT. The rearrangement links TRBV5-5 to TRBJ1-5, with TRBD1 matching 7 bases. The CDR3 covers 17 residues. Germline V CDR1 and CDR2: SGHKS, YYEKEE (reference sequence). Losses at the gene ends were 4 bases for V and 1 base for J; bases not matched to a gene: 11.

This clonotype was observed a few times. The V and J genes are TRBV15 and TRBJ2-1, with 7 bases aligning to TRBD2. The CDR3 extends over 13 amino acids. With 1 base clipped from V and 10 bases from J, the junction kept 4 bases outside the gene matches. Germline loops: CDR1 LNHNV, CDR2 YYDKDF (reference sequence). The CDR3 reads CATSRGRDYEQFF. CDR3 DNA: TGTGCCACCAGCAGAGGCCGGGACTACGAGCAGTTCTTC.

This clonotype showed up many times. This chain uses TRBV20-1 with TRBJ1-3, with unresolved D. Trimming took off 2 bases at V and 0 bases at J, with 2 bases between the two ends. The CDR3 has 12 amino acids. CDR1 is DFQATT and CDR2 is SNEGSKA in the germline V gene (reference sequence). The CDR3 region has the DNA TGCAGTGCTAGAAACTCTGGAAACACCATATATTTT. This codes for CSARNSGNTIYF.

The chain couples TRBV9 to TRBJ2-7, with a tentative D call TRBD1 (6 bases). The V end lost 0 bases, the J end lost 6 bases, and 10 bases lay between the germline ends. The germline gives CDR1 SGDLS, CDR2 YYNGEE. This CDR3 has 13 residues. The CDR3 region is CASSVVGGTEQYF. The CDR3 nucleotides are TGTGCCAGCAGCGTAGTTGGGGGCACCGAGCAGTACTTC.

The table lists this clonotype with many counts. The chain couples TRBV11-2 to TRBJ2-7; D unclear. CDR3 length equals 13 residues. Germline V CDR1 and CDR2: SGHAT, FQNNGV. The germline V and J ends were trimmed by 0 bases and 3 bases, with 6 bases remaining between them. The DNA of the CDR3 is TGTGCCAGCAGCTTAGAATCGAGCTACGAGCAGTACTTC. Its protein is CASSLESSYEQYF.

J is TRBJ2-2 and V is TRBV7-2; D may be TRBD2 (5 bases). The V end lost 2 bases, the J end lost 7 bases, and 14 bases lay between the germline ends. The CDR3 sequence is 15 residues long. Per germline, CDR1 SGHTA and CDR2 FQGNSA. The CDR3 DNA is TGTGCCAGCAGCTTACGGCAGATTGCGGGCGGGGAGCTGTTTTTT. Amino acids: CASSLRQIAGGELFF.

This clonotype has ten or more counts. The chain recombines TRBV4-1 with TRBJ1-2; TRBD1 agrees at 7 bases. The CDR3 is made up of 16 amino acids. The germline V gene encodes CDR1 MGHRA and CDR2 YSYEKL. V gave up 2 bases and J gave up 4 bases; unmatched junction bases: 10. The DNA for the CDR3 is TGCGCCAGCAGCCAACCCTCGGGACAGCGGGGCTATGGCTACACCTTC. Its translation is CASSQPSGQRGYGYTF.

The chain combines TRBV6-8 with TRBJ2-2; D gene uncertain. Trimming took off 6 bases at V and 2 bases at J, with 10 bases between the two ends. CDR1 is MNHGY, CDR2 SAAAGT, per germline. This CDR3 contains 14 residues. The DNA for the CDR3 is TGTGCCAGCAGGAAGGGCCGAAACACCGGGGAGCTGTTTTTT. It codes for CASRKGRNTGELFF.

This clonotype was observed a handful of times. CDR3 in DNA: TGTGCCAGCAACCCCCAGGGGGACTACGAGCAGTACTTC. Its translation: CASNPQGDYEQYF. The chain joins TRBV7-9 to TRBJ2-7, with 7 nucleotides matching TRBD1. Losses at the gene ends were 7 bases for V and 3 bases for J; bases not matched to a gene: 6. Per the germline V gene, CDR1 is SEHNR and CDR2 is FQNEAQ (reference sequence). CDR3 size: 13 residues.

Of note for this clonotype: Being one base from a much bigger clone, this may be a read error. The J gene is TRBJ2-5, the V gene TRBV4-2; D not certain. The germline CDR1 and CDR2 sequences are LGHNA and YNFKEQ. The CDR3 length is 14 residues. The CDR3 region is CANSQDRAKETQYF. The DNA for the CDR3 is TGTGCCAACAGCCAAGACCGCGCTAAAGAGACCCAGTACTTC.

About this clonotype itself: A read error is possible here, since a much larger clone lies one base away. The chain joins TRBV5-1 to TRBJ2-3, with TRBD2 matching over 10 bases. The CDR3 has 15 amino acids. Germline V gives CDR1 SGHRS, CDR2 YFSETQ. J was trimmed by 6 bases and V by 4 bases; bases with no gene match: 8. The CDR3: CASSVQAGGEDTQYF. In nucleotides, the CDR3 is TGCGCCAGCAGCGTCCAAGCGGGAGGGGAGGATACGCAGTATTTT.

This chain links TRBV14 with TRBJ2-7; no firm D call. The CDR3 runs 12 residues. V was shortened by 3 bases and J by 4 bases, with 7 bases between the two germline ends. From germline, CDR1 is SGHDN and CDR2 FVKESK. The CDR3 DNA reads as TGTGCCAGCAGCCAGGAAGATTACGAGCAGTACTTC. Its protein is CASSQEDYEQYF.

This clonotype appeared once. The chain links TRBV20-1 to TRBJ2-7, with 7 bases that match TRBD1. The CDR3 contains 16 residues. Trimming took 0 bases from V and 0 from J; bases not matched to a gene: 8. CDR1 and CDR2 from the germline V gene are DFQATT and SNEGSKA (reference sequence). The CDR3 spells CSARETRGSFSYEQYF. CDR3 DNA: TGCAGTGCTAGAGAAACCAGGGGGTCGTTCTCCTACGAGCAGTACTTC.

This clonotype has a handful of counts. The CDR3 nucleotides are TGTGCCACCAGCACCCTTGACAGGCTCGAGCAGTACTTC. Residues: CATSTLDRLEQYF. The chain uses TRBV15 and TRBJ2-7, with D possibly TRBD1 on 6 matching bases. Germline assignment: CDR1 LNHNV and CDR2 YYDKDF (reference sequence). CDR3 length: 13 residues. V dropped 4 bases and J dropped 6 bases, with 13 bases sitting between them.

The chain combines TRBV19 with TRBJ2-2, with D uncertain. Trimming took off 5 bases at V and 3 bases at J, with 13 bases between the two ends. The CDR3 has 15 residues. Germline lookup yields CDR1 LNHDA and CDR2 SQIVND (reference sequence). The CDR3 nucleotides read TGTGCCAGTAGTGTGAAGCGTCGGGACACCGGGGAGCTGTTTTTT. Protein sequence: CASSVKRRDTGELFF.

In this sample, this clonotype turned up once. The chain is built from TRBV19 and TRBJ2-7; TRBD2 matches 11 bases. The germline CDR1 and CDR2 sequences are LNHDA and SQIVND (reference sequence). This CDR3 spans 14 amino acids. V was pared by 3 bases and J by 3 bases, with 1 base of the junction left unmatched. CDR3 protein: CASSMLAGGYEQYF. CDR3 sequence (DNA): TGTGCCAGTAGTATGCTAGCGGGAGGCTACGAGCAGTACTTC.

The chain uses TRBV6-1 and TRBJ2-5; D is unclear. Germline V gene sequence: CDR1 MNHNS, CDR2 SASEGT. The CDR3 sequence is 13 residues long. The V end lost 6 bases, the J end lost 5 bases, and 13 bases lay between the germline ends. The CDR3 reads CASRKVPGETQYF. Here the CDR3 DNA reads TGTGCCAGCAGAAAGGTTCCTGGGGAGACCCAGTACTTC.

The chain employs TRBV25-1 and TRBJ1-2; D possibly corresponds to TRBD1 (6 bases). V lost 3 bases and J lost 7, with 12 bases in between. CDR1 MGHDK and CDR2 SYGVNS come from the germline V gene. The CDR3 spans 13 residues. CDR3 DNA: TGTGCCAGCAGTGATGAGGGGGTTCCTGGCTACACCTTC. Amino acid sequence: CASSDEGVPGYTF.

This chain uses TRBV19 with TRBJ2-7, with D possibly called TRBD1 or TRBD2 (5 bases each). The V gene's germline CDR1 is LNHDA and CDR2 SQIVND (reference sequence). The V end lost 1 base, the J end lost 2 bases, and 6 bases lay between the germline ends. The CDR3 covers 13 residues. The CDR3: CASSIGDAYEQYF. The CDR3 nucleotides are TGTGCCAGTAGTATAGGGGACGCCTACGAGCAGTACTTC.